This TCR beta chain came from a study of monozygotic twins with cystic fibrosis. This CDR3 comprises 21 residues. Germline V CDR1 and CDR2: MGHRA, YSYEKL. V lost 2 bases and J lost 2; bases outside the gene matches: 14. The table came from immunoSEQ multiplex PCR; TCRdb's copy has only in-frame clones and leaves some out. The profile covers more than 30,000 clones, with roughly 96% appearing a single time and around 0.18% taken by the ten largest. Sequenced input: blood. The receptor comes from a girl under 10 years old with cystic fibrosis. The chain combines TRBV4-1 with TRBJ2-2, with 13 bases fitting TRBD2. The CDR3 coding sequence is TGCGCCAGCAGCCAATTGTTAACTAGCGGGAGGGCCCGAGGAAACACCGGGGAGCTGTTTTTT. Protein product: CASSQLLTSGRARGNTGELFF.